The clone carrying this T cell receptor (beta chain) has more than one count but fewer than ten. The antigen is not known. The sample is drawn from a study of blood T cells in healthy people across ages. Whole-study context: With template switching, about one barcoded beta molecule was captured per two T cells. The study, taken as a whole, reports: Diversity estimates from one million T cells were considered underestimates.

Extractions gave at least 5 micrograms of total RNA per sample. A second PCR of about 7 to 12 cycles used a sample-barcoded 5' primer and a J-beta primer mix. Sequencing yielded, for each sample, at least 3 million paired-end reads carrying CDR3. From the 5' RACE reads, TCRdb called clonotypes with MiXCR, one entry per CDR3 protein. This sample has hundreds of thousands of distinct CDR3 sequences, with approximately 40% found just once. Material: blood. This sequence was found in an elderly man in good health.

The CDR3 sequence is CASSLRAGLTDTQYF. The CDR3 region has the DNA TGCGCCAGCAGCTTGAGGGCAGGGCTCACAGATACGCAGTATTTT. The gene calls are TRBV5-1 and TRBJ2-3, with a tentative D call TRBD1 (5 bases). V was pared by 1 base and J by 2 bases, with 11 bases between. The germline CDR1 and CDR2 sequences are SGHRS and YFSETQ. This CDR3 spans 15 amino acids.